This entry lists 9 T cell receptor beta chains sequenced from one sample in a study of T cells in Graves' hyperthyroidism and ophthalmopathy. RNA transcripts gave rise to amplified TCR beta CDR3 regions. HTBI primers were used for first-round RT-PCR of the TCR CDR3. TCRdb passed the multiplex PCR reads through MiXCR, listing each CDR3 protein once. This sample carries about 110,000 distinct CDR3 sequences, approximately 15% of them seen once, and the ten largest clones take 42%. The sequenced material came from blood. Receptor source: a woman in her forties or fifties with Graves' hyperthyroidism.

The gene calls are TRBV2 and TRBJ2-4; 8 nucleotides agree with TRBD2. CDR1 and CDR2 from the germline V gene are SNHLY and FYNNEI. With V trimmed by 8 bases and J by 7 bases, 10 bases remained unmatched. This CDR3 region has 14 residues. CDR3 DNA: TGTGCCAGCGTCGGAAGCGGGAGATGGAACATTCAGTACTTC. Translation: CASVGSGRWNIQYF.

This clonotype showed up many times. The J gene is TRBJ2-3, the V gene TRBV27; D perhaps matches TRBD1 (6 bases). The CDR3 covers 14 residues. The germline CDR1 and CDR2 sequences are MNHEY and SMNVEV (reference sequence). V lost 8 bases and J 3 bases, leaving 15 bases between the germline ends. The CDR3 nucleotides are TGTGCCAGCCGAACAGGGTCCTATACAGATACGCAGTATTTT. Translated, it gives CASRTGSYTDTQYF.

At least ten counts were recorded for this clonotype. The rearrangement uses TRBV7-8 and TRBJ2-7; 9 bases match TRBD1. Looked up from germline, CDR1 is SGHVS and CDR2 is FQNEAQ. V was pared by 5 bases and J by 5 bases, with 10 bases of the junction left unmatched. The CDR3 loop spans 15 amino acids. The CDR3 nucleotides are TGTGCCAGCAGCCTCCGGACAGGGGTAGCCCACGAGCAGTACTTC. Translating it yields CASSLRTGVAHEQYF.

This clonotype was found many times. The CDR3 sequence is CASSSPDQPQHF. The CDR3 region has the DNA TGTGCCAGCAGTTCCCCTGATCAGCCCCAGCATTTT. The chain is built from TRBV28 and TRBJ1-5, with unresolved D. The CDR3 extends over 12 amino acids. Germline assignment: CDR1 MDHEN and CDR2 SYDVKM. Trimming removed 4 bases from V and 5 bases from J, with 6 bases in between. The full variable domain, with the rest looked up from reference TRBV28 and TRBJ1-5, is DVKVTQSSRYLVKRTGEKVFLECVQDMDHENMFWYRQDPGLGLRLIYFSYDVKMKEKGDIPEGYSVSREKKERFSLILESASTNQTSMYLCASSSPDQPQHFGDGTRLSIL.

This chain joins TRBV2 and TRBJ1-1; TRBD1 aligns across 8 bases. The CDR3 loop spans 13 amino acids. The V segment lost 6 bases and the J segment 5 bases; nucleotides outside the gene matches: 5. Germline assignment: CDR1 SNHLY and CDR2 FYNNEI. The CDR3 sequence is CASRGQAGTEAFF. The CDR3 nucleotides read TGTGCCAGCAGGGGACAGGCGGGAACTGAAGCTTTCTTT. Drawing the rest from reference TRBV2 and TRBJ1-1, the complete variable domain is EPEVTQTPSHQVTQMGQEVILRCVPISNHLYFYWYRQILGQKVEFLVSFYNNEISEKSEIFDDQFSVERPDGSNFTLKIRSTKLEDSAMYFCASRGQAGTEAFFGQGTRLTVV.

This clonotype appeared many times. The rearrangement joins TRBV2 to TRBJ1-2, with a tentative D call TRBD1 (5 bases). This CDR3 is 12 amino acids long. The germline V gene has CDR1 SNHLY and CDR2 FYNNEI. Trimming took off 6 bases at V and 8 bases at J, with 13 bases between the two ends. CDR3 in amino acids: CASRRGQGGYTF. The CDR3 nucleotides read TGTGCCAGCAGGAGGGGCCAAGGAGGCTACACCTTC.

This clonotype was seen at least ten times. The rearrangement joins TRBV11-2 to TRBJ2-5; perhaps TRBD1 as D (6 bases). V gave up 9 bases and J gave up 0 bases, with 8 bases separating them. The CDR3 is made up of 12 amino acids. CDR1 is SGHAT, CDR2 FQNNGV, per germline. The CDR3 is CASQGNQETQYF. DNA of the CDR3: TGTGCCAGTCAGGGGAACCAAGAGACCCAGTACTTC.

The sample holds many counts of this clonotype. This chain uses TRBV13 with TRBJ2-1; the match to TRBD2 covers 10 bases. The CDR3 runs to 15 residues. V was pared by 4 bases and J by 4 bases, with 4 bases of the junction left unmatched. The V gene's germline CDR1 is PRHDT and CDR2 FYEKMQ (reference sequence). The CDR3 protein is CASSSTSGFYNEQFF. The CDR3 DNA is TGTGCCAGCAGCTCGACTAGCGGGTTTTACAATGAGCAGTTCTTC.

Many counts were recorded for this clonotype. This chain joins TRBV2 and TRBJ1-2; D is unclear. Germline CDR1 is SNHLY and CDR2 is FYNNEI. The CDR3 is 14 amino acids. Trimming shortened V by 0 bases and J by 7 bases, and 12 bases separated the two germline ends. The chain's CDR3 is CASSEAGGRGGYTF. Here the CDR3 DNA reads TGTGCCAGCAGTGAAGCAGGAGGGAGAGGTGGCTACACCTTC.